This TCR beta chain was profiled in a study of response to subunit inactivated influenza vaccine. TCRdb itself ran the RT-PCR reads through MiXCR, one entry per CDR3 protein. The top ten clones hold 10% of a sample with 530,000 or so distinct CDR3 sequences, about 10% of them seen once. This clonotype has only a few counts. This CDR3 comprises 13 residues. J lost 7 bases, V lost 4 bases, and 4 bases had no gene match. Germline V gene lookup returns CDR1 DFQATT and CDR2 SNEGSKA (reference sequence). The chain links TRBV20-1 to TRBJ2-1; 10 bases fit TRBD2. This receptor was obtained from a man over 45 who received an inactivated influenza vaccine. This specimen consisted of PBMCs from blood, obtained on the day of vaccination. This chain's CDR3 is CSATAGGENEQFF. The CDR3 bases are TGCAGTGCTACAGCGGGGGGGGAAAATGAGCAGTTCTTC.